One TCR beta chain is described in this entry. This CDR3 spans 13 amino acids. The V and J ends lost 2 bases and 1 base respectively, with 5 bases between them. Germline V lookup: CDR1 KGHSH, CDR2 LQKENI. The data belong to a study of blood T cell repertoires in COVID-19. Looking at the study overall: T cells, B-cell-depleted T cells, or PBMCs provided the cDNA or gDNA that served as material.

Method: immunoSEQ multiplex PCR; TCRdb's copy keeps in-frame clones and lacks some. The sample yields tens of thousands of clones, approximately 85% seen once. Material for sequencing was peripheral blood. The source is a man aged 70 or older with acute or convalescent COVID-19. V gene TRBV18 combines with J gene TRBJ2-5; D call uncertain. The CDR3: CASSPFSQETQYF. CDR3 sequence (DNA): TGTGCCAGCTCACCATTCAGCCAAGAGACCCAGTACTTC.